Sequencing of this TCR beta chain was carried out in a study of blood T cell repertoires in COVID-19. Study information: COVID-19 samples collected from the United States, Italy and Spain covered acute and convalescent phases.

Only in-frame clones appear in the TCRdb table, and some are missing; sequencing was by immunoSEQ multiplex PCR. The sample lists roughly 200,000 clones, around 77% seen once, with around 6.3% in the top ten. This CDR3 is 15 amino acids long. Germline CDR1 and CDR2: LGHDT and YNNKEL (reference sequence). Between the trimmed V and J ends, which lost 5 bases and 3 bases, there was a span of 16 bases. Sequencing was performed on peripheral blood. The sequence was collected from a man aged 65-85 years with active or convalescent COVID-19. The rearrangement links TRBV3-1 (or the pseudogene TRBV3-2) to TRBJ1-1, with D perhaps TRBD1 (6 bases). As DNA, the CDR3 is TGTGCCAGCAGCGCCTTACAGGGTCAGGACACTGAAGCTTTCTTT. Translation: CASSALQGQDTEAFF.